This is a list of T cell receptor beta chains from one sample in a study of cytomegalovirus exposure and HLA in healthy donors. Profiled with immunoSEQ multiplex PCR; TCRdb holds only in-frame clones, not every one. The data show about 100,000 clones, around 76% seen once. The sample comprised PBMCs. These receptors all come from an older woman in good health and CMV-seropositive. CDR3s include the opening cysteine and the closing phenylalanine or tryptophan. D genes are given only for firm matches. Size is omitted from some rows. Given values are once, few, many or a class for expanded clones.

- - TRBJ1-1 TRBV18 CASSPPGGGAFF TGTGCCAGCTCACCACCAGGGGGGGGAGCTTTCTTT
- - TRBJ1-1 TRBV30 CAWVRQARTEAFF TGTGCCTGGGTGAGACAGGCAAGGACTGAAGCTTTCTTT
- few TRBJ1-5 TRBV5-6 CASSLYGQTNSNQPQHF TGTGCCAGCAGCTTGTATGGGCAGACTAACTCGAATCAGCCCCAGCATTTT
- once TRBJ2-3 TRBV10-3 CAISELGTRSTDTQYF TGTGCCATCAGTGAACTCGGAACGAGGAGCACAGATACGCAGTATTTT
- - TRBJ2-7 TRBV28 CASLGSSYEQYF TGTGCCAGCCTCGGGAGCTCCTACGAGCAGTACTTC
TRBD1 - TRBJ1-2 TRBV5-1 CASSVTGENYGYTF TGCGCCAGCAGCGTGACAGGGGAAAACTATGGCTACACCTTC
TRBD1 - TRBJ2-7 TRBV27 CASSRGTGKFEQYF TGTGCCAGCAGTCGCGGGACAGGGAAGTTTGAGCAGTACTTC
- few TRBJ1-1 TRBV6-5 CASKQRNTEAFF TGTGCCAGCAAACAGAGGAACACTGAAGCTTTCTTT
- - TRBJ2-7 TRBV9 CASSVDPLREQYF TGTGCCAGCAGCGTAGATCCGCTTCGGGAGCAGTACTTC
- - TRBJ1-2 TRBV7-2 CASSYRTVNYGYTF TGTGCCAGCAGCTATCGGACAGTAAACTATGGCTACACCTTC
- - TRBJ1-1 TRBV18 CASSPPSRGQRMNTEAFF TGTGCCAGCTCACCACCCTCCAGGGGCCAAAGAATGAACACTGAAGCTTTCTTT
- - TRBJ1-2 TRBV2 CASTGEGIDGYTF TGTGCCAGCACCGGAGAGGGAATCGACGGCTACACCTTC
TRBD2 - TRBJ2-1 TRBV29-1 CSGQLAVNEQFF TGCAGCGGCCAACTAGCGGTGAATGAGCAGTTCTTC
TRBD2 - TRBJ2-1 TRBV6-4 CASSLLAGVGNEQFF TGTGCCAGCTCGTTACTAGCGGGAGTTGGCAATGAGCAGTTCTTC
- few TRBJ2-7 TRBV18 CASSPVQTYEQYF TGTGCCAGCTCACCAGTACAGACCTACGAGCAGTACTTC
TRBD1 - TRBJ2-3 TRBV5-4 CASSPQGADTQYF TGTGCCAGCAGCCCCCAGGGGGCAGATACGCAGTATTTT
- few TRBJ1-1 TRBV29-1 CSVARGETEAFF TGCAGCGTTGCACGGGGAGAGACTGAAGCTTTCTTT
- once TRBJ1-6 TRBV18 CASSPTGQEISPLHF TGTGCCAGCTCACCCACGGGACAAGAAATTTCACCCCTCCACTTT
- - TRBJ2-5 TRBV13 CASSLRTGRDHQETQYF TGTGCCAGCAGCTTAAGGACAGGGAGGGACCATCAAGAGACCCAGTACTTC
TRBD2 few TRBJ2-1 TRBV7-6 CASSLTSGYNEQFF TGTGCCAGCAGCTTGACTAGCGGGTACAATGAGCAGTTCTTC
TRBD2 - TRBJ2-3 TRBV28 CASSPTSGTTDTQYF TGTGCCAGCAGTCCGACTAGCGGGACCACAGATACGCAGTATTTT
- - TRBJ2-6 TRBV5-1 CASSFRVPGANVLTF TGCGCCAGCAGCTTCCGAGTACCCGGGGCCAACGTCCTGACTTTC